This entry describes one TCR beta chain. Its antigen is unidentified. The sample belongs to a study of T cells in Graves' hyperthyroidism and ophthalmopathy. The source material, RNA transcripts, was used to amplify TCR beta CDR3 regions. The HTBI primer set served for first-round RT-PCR of the TCR CDR3. Each CDR3 protein gets one entry after TCRdb re-called the multiplex PCR reads with MiXCR. The table lists approximately 300,000 distinct CDR3 sequences, 15% to 20% of them singletons, with around 58% in the top ten. Study conclusions and caveats: A model built on 13 V-J features separated ophthalmopathy from stable hyperthyroidism. Most thyroid clonotypes expanded above 0.001 appeared in blood too.

The CDR3 is 15 residues long. Germline CDR1 and CDR2: LNHNV and YYDKDF (reference sequence). V lost 5 bases and J lost 8; bases outside the gene matches: 9. The TCR originated in a woman between 55 and 75 years old with Graves' ophthalmopathy. Specimen: blood. V usage is TRBV15 and J usage is TRBJ1-6, with TRBD1 matching 7 bases. The CDR3 nucleotides read TGTGCCACCAGCCCAGGGGGACAGCGGTATTCACCCCTCCACTTT. Protein: CATSPGGQRYSPLHF.